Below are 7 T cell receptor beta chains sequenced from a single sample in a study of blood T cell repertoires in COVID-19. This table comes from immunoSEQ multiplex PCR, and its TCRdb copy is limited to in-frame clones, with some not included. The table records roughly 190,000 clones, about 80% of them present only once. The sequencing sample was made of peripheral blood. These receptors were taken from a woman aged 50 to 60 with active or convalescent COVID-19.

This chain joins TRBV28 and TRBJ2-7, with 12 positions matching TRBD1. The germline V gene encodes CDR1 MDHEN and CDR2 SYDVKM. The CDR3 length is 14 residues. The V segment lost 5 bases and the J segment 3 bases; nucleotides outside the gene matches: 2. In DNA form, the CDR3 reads TGTGCCAGCAGTGGGACAGGGGGCTTCTACGAGCAGTACTTC. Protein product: CASSGTGGFYEQYF.

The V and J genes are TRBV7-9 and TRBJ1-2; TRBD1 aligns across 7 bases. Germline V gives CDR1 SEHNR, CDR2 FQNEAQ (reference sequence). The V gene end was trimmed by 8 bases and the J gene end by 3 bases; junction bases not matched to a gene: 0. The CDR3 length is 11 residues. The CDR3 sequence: CASQGDYGYTF. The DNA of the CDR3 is TGTGCCAGCCAGGGGGACTATGGCTACACCTTC.

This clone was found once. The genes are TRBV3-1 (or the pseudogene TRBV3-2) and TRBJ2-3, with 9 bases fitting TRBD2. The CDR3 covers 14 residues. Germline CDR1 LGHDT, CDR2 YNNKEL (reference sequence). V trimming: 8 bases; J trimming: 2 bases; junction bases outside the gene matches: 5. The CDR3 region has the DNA TGTGCCAGCGGTGGCGGGGGGGTCACAGATACGCAGTATTTT. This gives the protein CASGGGGVTDTQYF.

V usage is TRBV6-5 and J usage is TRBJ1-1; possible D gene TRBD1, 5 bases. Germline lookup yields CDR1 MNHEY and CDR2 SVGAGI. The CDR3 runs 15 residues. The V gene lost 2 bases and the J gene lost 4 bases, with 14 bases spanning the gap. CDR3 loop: CASSYTAGGVTEAFF. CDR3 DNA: TGTGCCAGCAGTTACACCGCCGGGGGGGTCACTGAAGCTTTCTTT.

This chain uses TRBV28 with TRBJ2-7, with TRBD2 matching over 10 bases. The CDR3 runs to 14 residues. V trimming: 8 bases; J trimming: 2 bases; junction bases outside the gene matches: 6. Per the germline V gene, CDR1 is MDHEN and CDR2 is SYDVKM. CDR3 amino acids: CASVDLAGAYEQYF. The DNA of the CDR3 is TGTGCCAGCGTGGACCTAGCGGGAGCCTACGAGCAGTACTTC. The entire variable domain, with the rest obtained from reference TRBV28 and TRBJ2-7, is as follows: DVKVTQSSRYLVKRTGEKVFLECVQDMDHENMFWYRQDPGLGLRLIYFSYDVKMKEKGDIPEGYSVSREKKERFSLILESASTNQTSMYLCASVDLAGAYEQYFGPGTRLTVT.

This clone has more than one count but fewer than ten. CDR3 region: CASSLEHSYEQYF. The CDR3 region has the DNA TGTGCCAGCAGCTTGGAACACTCCTACGAGCAGTACTTC. The rearrangement joins TRBV5-4 to TRBJ2-7; D unclear. Germline-derived CDR1 and CDR2 are SGHNT and YYREEE (reference sequence). V gave up 0 bases and J gave up 0 bases, with 4 bases separating them. The CDR3 spans 13 residues. Combining the CDR3 with reference TRBV5-4 and TRBJ2-7 gives the whole variable domain ETGVTQSPTHLIKTRGQQVTLRCSSQSGHNTVSWYQQALGQGPQFIFQYYREEENGRGNFPPRFSGLQFPNYSSELNVNALELDDSALYLCASSLEHSYEQYFGPGTRLTVT.

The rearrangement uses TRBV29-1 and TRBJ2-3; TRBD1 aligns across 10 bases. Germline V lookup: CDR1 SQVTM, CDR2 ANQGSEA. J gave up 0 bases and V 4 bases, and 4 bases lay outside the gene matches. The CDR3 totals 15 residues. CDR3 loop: CSVGGQGQSTDTQYF. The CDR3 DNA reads TGCAGCGTTGGGGGACAGGGGCAGAGCACAGATACGCAGTATTTT.